This is a list of T cell receptor beta chains from one sample in a study of T-cell memory formation after mild COVID-19. A single record per CDR3 protein comes from TCRdb applying MiXCR to the 5' RACE reads. The repertoire holds 350,000 or so distinct CDR3 sequences, 20% to 25% seen once, with about 21% in the top ten. The sample was PBMCs or a T cell subset sorted from them (not recorded which). Source of these receptors: a man aged 18 to 30 who had mild COVID-19 (a few samples of this study predate the infection). Cell type and time point are not known. Each CDR3 is given with its conserved first and last residue. D genes are given only for firm matches. The listing skips clone size in some rows; elsewhere it reads once, few, many or a size class.

TRBV4-1	.	TRBJ2-4	.	TGCGCCAGCAGCCCCGGTTCGATGGGGCCCAAAAACATTCAGTACTTC	CASSPGSMGPKNIQYF
TRBV20-1	TRBD1	TRBJ2-7	.	TGCAGTGCACGAATGGGGACAGGGGGATACGAGCAGTACTTC	CSARMGTGGYEQYF
TRBV15	TRBD1	TRBJ2-1	few	TGTGCCACCAGCAGAGGACAGGGACCCAATGAGCAGTTCTTC	CATSRGQGPNEQFF
TRBV6-2/TRBV6-3	TRBD1	TRBJ2-4	few	TGTGCCAGCACCGATCCCGGGACAGCTAAAAACATTCAGTACTTC	CASTDPGTAKNIQYF
TRBV12-3/TRBV12-4	.	TRBJ1-1	.	TGTGCCAGCAGTTTACAGGGGTTGGACACTGAAGCTTTCTTT	CASSLQGLDTEAFF
TRBV12-3/TRBV12-4	.	TRBJ1-6	few	TGTGCCAGCAGGTCTGGGGTCAGGGTTAATTCACCCCTCCACTTT	CASRSGVRVNSPLHF
TRBV12-3/TRBV12-4	.	TRBJ1-5	once	TGTGCCAGCAGTTTTAAAACAGGCAATCAGCCCCAGCATTTT	CASSFKTGNQPQHF
TRBV28	.	TRBJ2-2	few	TGTGCCAGCAGCCTCCGGTTATCCGGGGAGCTGTTTTTT	CASSLRLSGELFF
TRBV19	TRBD2	TRBJ2-4	.	TGTGCCAGTAGTACTATAGGACGAGCGGGGGGCTTAAGGGGCAAAAACATTCAGTACTTC	CASSTIGRAGGLRGKNIQYF
TRBV7-3	.	TRBJ2-5	.	TGTGCCAGCAGCCCGGACAGCCACCAAGAGACCCAGTACTTC	CASSPDSHQETQYF
TRBV11-2	.	TRBJ1-1	.	TGTGCCAGCAGCTTAAAAGGGGGTGGGAACACTGAATCTTTCTTT	CASSLKGGGNTESFF
TRBV5-1	.	TRBJ1-6	few	TGCGCCAGCAGCTTGGAGGCTACGGATTCACCCCTCCACTTT	CASSLEATDSPLHF
TRBV27	TRBD1	TRBJ1-6	.	TGTGCCAGCAACCCACAGGGGACCCATTCACCCCTCCACTTT	CASNPQGTHSPLHF
TRBV29-1	.	TRBJ1-2	few	TGCAGCGTTGAGACAGATCATGGCTACACCTTC	CSVETDHGYTF
TRBV4-2	.	TRBJ2-7	many	TGTGCCAGCAGCCAAGCACCGGCTCTGGGTGAGCAGTACTTC	CASSQAPALGEQYF
TRBV10-2	TRBD2	TRBJ2-5	few	TGCGCCAGCACCGGGGGGGAGACCCAGTACTTC	CASTGGETQYF
TRBV4-1	.	TRBJ2-1	.	TGCGCCAGCAGCCAGGGCGCCTCCTACAATGAGCAGTTCTTC	CASSQGASYNEQFF
TRBV9	.	TRBJ2-2	.	TGTGCCAGCAGCACCCAGGGTTTTCCCGGGGAGCTGTTTTTT	CASSTQGFPGELFF
TRBV25-1	TRBD1	TRBJ1-6	.	TGTGCCAGCAGTGAAATGGCGAGGGGGCAGGATAATTCACCCCTCCACTTT	CASSEMARGQDNSPLHF
TRBV20-1	.	TRBJ2-7	.	TGCAGTGCGAGTCCACCGGGCCCCTCCTACGAGCAGTACTTC	CSASPPGPSYEQYF
TRBV19	TRBD1	TRBJ1-3	few	TGTGCCACTACAGGGGGCGAGTCTGGAAACACCATATATTTT	CATTGGESGNTIYF
TRBV6-6	TRBD1	TRBJ1-4	.	TGTGCCAGCAGTTACGCCTCCCAGGGGGCAGGGGAAAAACTGTTTTTT	CASSYASQGAGEKLFF
TRBV20-1	.	TRBJ2-4	few	TGCAGTGCTACAGCCTTAGCCAAAAACATTCAGTACTTC	CSATALAKNIQYF
TRBV11-2	.	TRBJ2-5	few	TGTGCCAGCAGCCCCAGGACCCTCCAAGAGACCCAGTACTTC	CASSPRTLQETQYF
TRBV6-2/TRBV6-3	.	TRBJ2-7	many	TGTGCCAGCAGTTTGACAGTCTACGAGCAGTACTTC	CASSLTVYEQYF
TRBV10-3	.	TRBJ1-2	.	TGTGCCATCAGTGAGTCCTACTATGGCTACACCTTC	CAISESYYGYTF
TRBV6-5	.	TRBJ1-2	few	TGTGCCAGCAGTTACTCGTCAGGGGTAGGCTACACCTTC	CASSYSSGVGYTF
TRBV5-6	.	TRBJ2-1	few	TGTGCCAGCACCCGCCGGGACGGACACAATGAGCAGTTCTTC	CASTRRDGHNEQFF
TRBV7-8	.	TRBJ2-2	.	TGTGCCAGCAGCTTAGCGCTCCCCCGAGAGCTGTTTTTT	CASSLALPRELFF
TRBV7-2	.	TRBJ1-6	.	TGTGCCAGCAGCTTACGGCAGAGCTCCTATAATTCACCCCTCCACTTT	CASSLRQSSYNSPLHF
TRBV5-6	.	TRBJ2-5	.	TGTGCCAGCAGCTTGGGCCAGGGATGGAAAGAGACCCAGTACTTC	CASSLGQGWKETQYF
TRBV29-1	.	TRBJ2-1	many	TGCAGCGCCGGGGGAGGGGGACCCCCGTCGGGAAATGAGCAGTTCTTC	CSAGGGGPPSGNEQFF
TRBV10-2	.	TRBJ2-5	few	TGCGCCAGCAGTGAAGGAGGGAGAGGAGAGACCCAGTACTTC	CASSEGGRGETQYF
TRBV11-1	TRBD1	TRBJ2-7	few	TGTGCCAGCAGCCTGGACAGGGAGGAGCAGTACTTC	CASSLDREEQYF
TRBV7-2	.	TRBJ1-4	few	TGTGCCAGCAGCTTAGAGGTGGAGTCTGGCGAAAAACTGTTTTTT	CASSLEVESGEKLFF
TRBV5-1	.	TRBJ2-2	many	TGCGCCAGCACCGGGACCGCCTACACCGGGGAGCTGTTTTTT	CASTGTAYTGELFF
TRBV20-1	.	TRBJ2-3	many	TGCAGTGCTAGAGATCCTGCCCGTGACGATACGCAGTATTTT	CSARDPARDDTQYF
TRBV20-1	TRBD1	TRBJ2-5	few	TGCAGTGCTGGCGACAGGGGCCGGGAGACCCAGTACTTC	CSAGDRGRETQYF
TRBV5-1	TRBD1	TRBJ2-7	many	TGCGCCAGCAGCCCTACCCCGGGACAGGGACTGAAGTACTTC	CASSPTPGQGLKYF
TRBV6-6	.	TRBJ1-1	few	TGTGCCACCCTAAACATAAGGGGGGGCACTGAAGCTTTCTTT	CATLNIRGGTEAFF
TRBV5-1	TRBD2	TRBJ2-1	.	TGCGCCAGCAGCTTGGTAGGTAGCGGGGGGTCCCCCGACAATGAGCAGTTCTTC	CASSLVGSGGSPDNEQFF